This T cell receptor beta chain is drawn from a study of monozygotic twins with inflammatory bowel disease (dated by TCRdb to between 2018 and 2021). For context, the study as a whole: The complete study included approximately 28 monozygotic twin pairs: 19 IBD-discordant Danish pairs and nine German pairs, of which four were IBD-concordant and five were IBD-discordant. Within discordant pairs, disease-associated traits were sought mainly by comparing IBD patients with their genetically identical healthy co-twins. Each individual had, on average, about 151 000 unique TCRalpha sequences and 181 000 unique TCRbeta sequences available for analysis.

Findings and caveats that apply to the study as a whole: Measured by the inverse Simpson index, TCRbeta repertoire diversity was lower in IBD patients than in their healthy co-twins. Compared with healthy twins, IBD patients had fewer clonotypes in common with other individuals, a difference most pronounced in patients showing signs of disease activity. No single strong signal or clonotype linked to IBD turned up in the results, so the idea that one exists was not supported. Repertoire similarity did not differ between concordant and discordant twins, possibly due to limited statistical power. The analysis was unable to tell different T cell subtypes apart. Because patients were on differing immunosuppressive treatments, the repertoires may have picked up extra background noise and inter-individual variability.

Its CDR3 holds 13 amino acids, cysteine through phenylalanine. The DNA is not on file. As encoded in the germline V gene (reference sequence), CDR1 is LNHDA while CDR2 is SQIVND. From each donor, an approximately 2.5 ml peripheral blood sample was collected into PAXgene tubes and kept at -80 degrees C. Without any T cell sorting, total RNA was extracted from whole blood using the PAXgene blood miRNA kit on an automated QIAcube. Peripheral blood from monozygotic twin pairs who were concordant or discordant for inflammatory bowel disease underwent deep TCRalpha and TCRbeta repertoire profiling using unique molecular barcoding. Smoking habits were recorded for all twin pairs, and individuals were classified as current, former or never smokers. Of note for this clonotype: Its target antigen remains unknown.

Library construction relied on 5' RACE. Preparation of each TCR library used 3,500 to 4,500 ng of total RNA. For each sample, cDNA synthesis with SMARTScribe reverse transcriptase was split into eight separate reactions. During cDNA synthesis, template switching introduced unique molecular identifiers that contained a 6-nucleotide sample barcode. TCRalpha and TCRbeta cDNA was amplified in two nested PCRs of about 16 and 10 cycles, and bead purification was carried out after each PCR. Before amplification, the cDNA was treated with uracil DNA-glycosylase and purified using the QIAquick PCR purification kit. In the second PCR, Illumina TruSeq-compatible adapters and sample-specific barcodes were added. TapeStation and Qubit were used to check library quality and concentration, and 4.5 to 6 ng of each library was pooled. Sequencing of the pooled libraries was done on an Illumina HiSeq2500 single-index Rapid Run using custom sequencing primers and 2 x 100 bp reads. Processing in the source paper ran as follows. PCR and sequencing errors were corrected by UMI-based consensus assembly using MiGEC version 1.2.6. MiXCR version 2.1.1 was used to carry out V(D)J alignment, clonotype assembly and CDR3 extraction. To normalise gene usage, clonotype sharing and MAIT/NKT TCR abundance, the top 1000, 10 000 and 20 000 clonotypes in each sample were analysed. Diversity was computed as the inverse Simpson index with the vegan R package after downsampling to 27 000 UMIs. Paired Mann-Whitney U tests on discordant twin pairs were used, with Benjamini-Hochberg multiple-testing correction. Through TCRdb reprocessing, the reads give one entry per CDR3 protein sequence; DNA is omitted. These V and J calls rely on TCRdb rather than the paper's analysis. For this sample, the table gives a few hundred thousand distinct CDR3 sequences. In total, the top ten clones hold roughly 2.6% of the sample.

The clonotype comes from a human donor with ulcerative colitis or Crohn's disease, or a healthy co-twin of an affected twin (not recorded which). This receptor chain uses TRBV19 and TRBJ1-2. Sequenced input: blood. The encoded CDR3 is CASSMTANYGYTF. With all but the CDR3 taken from the reference TRBV19 and TRBJ1-2 genes, the full variable domain is: DGGITQSPKYLFRKEGQNVTLSCEQNLNHDAMYWYRQDPGQGLRLIYYSQIVNDFQKGDIAEGYSVSREKKESFPLTVTSAQKNPTAFYLCASSMTANYGYTFGSGTRLTVV.